This TCR beta chain was captured by sequencing in a study of regulatory T cells in long-lasting Graves disease (dated by TCRdb to the early 2020s). Some background on the complete study: Antithyroid drugs had been taken for less than 3 months by newly diagnosed Graves' disease patients. Peripheral blood TCR sequencing and RNA sequencing compared persistent Graves' disease patients with newly diagnosed Graves' disease patients. The study was registered as a clinical trial and conducted in China. TCR sequencing covered some 13 persistent and approximately 20 newly diagnosed Graves' disease patients, approximately 33 samples in total.

Measured from the cysteine to the phenylalanine, the CDR3 is 14 residues long. Only the CDR3 part of the read is kept: 42 bases, read in frame from the first base. The germline V and J ends show losses of 4 bases and 8 bases respectively, and no gene match explains 5 bases of the junction. CDR1 and CDR2, looked up from the germline V gene, are SNHLY and FYNNEI. The library was produced with multiplex PCR. Sequencing used an Illumina HiSeq 4000. CDR3 regions were amplified by Arm-PCR with iRepertoire HTBI primers to construct TCR beta libraries. Before sequencing, the PCR products underwent gel purification. The paper's processing steps were these. Gene usage analysis of CDR3 amino acid clonotypes used the 50 to 70 TRBV and around 14 TRBJ segments found across samples. COPE and FqMerger were used to merge the filtered high-quality paired reads into contigs. BLAST was used to align contigs to IMGT TRBV, TRBD and TRBJ reference genes, and CDR3 was defined according to IMGT. Clonotypes above 0.1% frequency were classified as highly expanded clones. Shannon entropy served as the measure of repertoire diversity, while the Gini coefficient captured V-J evenness. A clonotype was considered public if more than one individual shared it. TCRdb passed the public sequencing reads through fastp at Q25 and MiXCR, retaining productive beta sequences. CDR3 protein sequences are deduplicated, and each keeps its most common genes and DNA. These V and J calls are TCRdb output, not the study's own analysis. The sample table holds about 520,000 distinct CDR3 sequences, of which more than 10% were seen once. Together, the top ten hold roughly 8.9% of the sample.

What this sample's time point label stands for: newly diagnosed GD, antithyroid drugs for less than 3 months. RNA was extracted from PBMCs in TRIzol for both TCR sequencing and RNA sequencing. The diagnosis of Graves' disease was made according to American Thyroid Association guidelines. Patients were recruited from an endocrinology department in Xi'an, China. From each patient, about 9 milliliters of peripheral blood was collected into an EDTA anticoagulant tube. Ficoll Paque Plus density gradient separation was used to isolate PBMCs, and no further T cell sorting was performed. RNA quality was checked with an Agilent 2100 Bioanalyzer and agarose gel, and concentration with a NanoDrop 2000. Beyond this particular receptor, the publication reports: More public clonotypes were shared among persistent patients (over 2,500) than among newly diagnosed patients (more than 900). Sequencing and analysis were limited to the TCR beta chain. Lower TCR Shannon entropy and fewer highly expanded clones were observed in persistent Graves' disease patients than in newly diagnosed patients, which suggested clonal expansion. Only peripheral blood was studied, because thyroid tissue, the primary lesion, was inaccessible. Persistent disease showed preferential use of TRBV28, TRBJ1-2 and TRBJ2-5, whereas newly diagnosed disease favored TRBV20-1 and TRBJ2-1. The authors acknowledged the small sample size as a limitation that may reduce accuracy.

This clonotype was found once. The specificity of this receptor is unknown. Qualities for individual bases were not recorded, and no much larger clone is one base off. Weak support is all one read offers. These data are also associated with another study on T cells in Graves' hyperthyroidism and ophthalmopathy. That second publication adds: A patient counted as having stable Graves' hyperthyroidism if no progression to ophthalmopathy occurred over 18 months of follow-up. Hyperthyroidism patients were newly diagnosed, had a disease duration of under 2 months, and were aged 18 to 65 years. Exclusion was applied to patients with uncontrolled infections, other autoimmune diseases, pregnancy or lactation. Diagnoses relied on clinical symptoms, serum thyroxine and TRAb, thyroid ultrasound and orbital computed tomography. A first-round RT-PCR of the TCR CDR3 used the HTBI primer set with the Qiagen OneStep RT-PCR kit. Most expanded thyroid clonotypes (frequency above 0.001) were also detected in blood, suggesting blood repertoires may reflect thyroid immune responses. In cross-validation, a model built on a 13 V-J signature told ophthalmopathy apart from stable hyperthyroidism with approximately 90% sensitivity and roughly 82% specificity, and in testing the same model reached 80%/75%. In validation, progression to ophthalmopathy was predicted by the model with 70.59% sensitivity and just over 72% specificity, a median of around 5.9 months before onset. TCR V-J signatures able to tell the groups apart were searched for in a discovery cohort of 100 patients, of whom roughly 42 had Graves' ophthalmopathy and 57 had stable Graves' hyperthyroidism. Prospective prediction of ophthalmopathy was tested in an independent validation cohort of approximately 19 hyperthyroidism patients and some 17 patients who later progressed to ophthalmopathy. For training and testing, the 100 or so patients in the discovery cohort were randomly divided in a 7:3 ratio. The study also compared thyroid tissue and blood T-cell repertoires from five or six Graves' hyperthyroidism patients. Once sampling was done, hyperthyroidism patients were given methimazole at a starting dose of 30 mg daily, whereas ophthalmopathy patients were given high-dose intravenous methylprednisolone. The libraries were constructed in a second round of multiplex PCR and then size-selected and purified. Sequencing of the libraries was done on an Illumina HiSeq2000 using paired-end 100 bp reads. SOAPnuke was used to process the raw data, removing reads that contained adapters or uncalled bases, had a mean Phred below 15, or lacked an exact match to the constant primer or identifier. COPE v1.2.5 was used to merge high-quality paired reads, and clonotypes were defined as unique nucleotide sequences. MiTCR v1.1 was used to align clonotypes to the IMGT TRBV, TRBD and TRBJ reference segments. The analysis included only V-J combinations with a frequency above 0.0001, which together covered approximately 99% of the repertoires. A TCS score was defined as the ratio of F50 (clonal expansion) to E x V (chaos), with BLOSUM62-based TCRdist applied between CDR3 peptides within each V-J. Welch's t-statistics and random forest reduced around 510 V-J features to 13, which were used in a naive Bayes classifier (R e1071). Sample size was not statistically predetermined, and investigators were not blinded to group allocation. According to the paper, TCR Vbeta CDR3 sequencing was carried out on over 130 peripheral blood samples, which came from approximately 43 ophthalmopathy, around 75 hyperthyroidism and approximately 17 progressor patients.

The sequence joins TRBV2 to TRBJ2-1, with 10 bases matching TRBD1. This TCR was recovered from a woman aged 30 to 39 with Graves disease. Donor details come from another sample of the same person, matched by shared clones. The sequencing used peripheral blood mononuclear cells (PBMCs), collected at new diagnosis, from a patient treated with antithyroid drugs. Read as DNA, the sequence is TGTGCCAGCAGTGTAGGGACAGGGGATTATGAGCAGTTCTTC. It is translated as CASSVGTGDYEQFF.